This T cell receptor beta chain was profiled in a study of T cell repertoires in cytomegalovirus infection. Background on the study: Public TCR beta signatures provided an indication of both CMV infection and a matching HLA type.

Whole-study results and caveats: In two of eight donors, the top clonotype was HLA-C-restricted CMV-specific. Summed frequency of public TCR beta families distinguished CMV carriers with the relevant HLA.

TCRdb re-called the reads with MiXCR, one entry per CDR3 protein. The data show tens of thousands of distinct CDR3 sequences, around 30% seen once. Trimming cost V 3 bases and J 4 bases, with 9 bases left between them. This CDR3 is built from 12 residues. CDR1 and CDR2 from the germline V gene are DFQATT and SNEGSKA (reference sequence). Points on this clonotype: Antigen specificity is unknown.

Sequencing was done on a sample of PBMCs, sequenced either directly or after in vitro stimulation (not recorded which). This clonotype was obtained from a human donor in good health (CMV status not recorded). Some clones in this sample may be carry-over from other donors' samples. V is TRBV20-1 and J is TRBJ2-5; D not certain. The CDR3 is CSASSQLETQYF. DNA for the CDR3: TGCAGTGCTAGCTCACAGCTAGAGACCCAGTACTTC.